This T cell receptor (beta chain) was recorded in a study of cytomegalovirus exposure and HLA in healthy donors. Study details: Inside one of the first data releases sat some 85 million unique TCRs taken from HLA-typed donors.

Germline V lookup: CDR1 SGHRS, CDR2 YFSETQ. The junction had 3 bases not matched to a gene; V was cut back by 4 bases and J by 0 bases. CDR3 length equals 16 residues. Remarks on this clone: Its antigen is undetermined.

Study-wide results and limits: In a later analysis, CMV-associated beta chains were mostly HLA-associated, it appeared.

Everyone who donated was a healthy bone marrow donor. The study ran its PCR with 60 Vbeta and 13 Jbeta primers. The method was immunoSEQ multiplex PCR; TCRdb's version includes in-frame clones alone and lacks a portion of them. The sample lists around 250,000 clones; about 80% were seen once. The genes are TRBV5-1 and TRBJ2-6, with 8 nucleotides matching TRBD1. The TCR was taken from a woman aged 60 to 75 in good health and CMV-seropositive. Sequencing input: PBMCs. The CDR3 is CASSQGASSGANVLTF. For the CDR3, the DNA is TGCGCCAGCAGCCAGGGGGCAAGCTCTGGGGCCAACGTCCTGACTTTC.